The T cell receptor beta chain under discussion was sequenced for a study of vaccination and CD4 T cells after COVID-19. Oncomine TCR Beta short-read sequencing was applied to DNA from cultured CD4+ T cells. TCRdb reprocessed the PCR reads with MiXCR, giving one entry per CDR3 protein. The data show 3,000 to 4,500 distinct CDR3 sequences, with 20% to 25% seen just once and 15% held by the top ten. There are a few counts of this clonotype. What it binds is not known. Germline values: CDR1 LNHDA, CDR2 SQIVND (reference sequence). Trimming stripped 7 bases from V and 7 bases from J, with 16 bases between. This CDR3 is built from 13 residues. Treatment of the sample: approximately 10-day PBMC culture with coronavirus spike peptide pools or control peptides (ViraFEST assay). From the unexposed donor, CD4+ T cells were collected ahead of the COVID-19 pandemic (2011-2018).

Sequencing was done on a sample of CD4+ T cells from blood, cultured in vitro. This sequence joins TRBV19 and TRBJ1-2; TRBD1 is a possible D gene (6 bases). This TCR was recovered from a human donor in good health. CDR3 residues: CASNTGTSSGYTF. The CDR3 DNA sequence: TGTGCCAGTAATACCGGGACATCAAGTGGCTACACCTTC.